This TCR beta chain appears in the sequencing data of a study of graft-versus-host responses after intestinal transplantation. Overall study: Among the recipients, transplants were multivisceral, liver-intestinal, or isolated intestinal. Each recipient received anti-thymocyte globulin induction, then tacrolimus and steroids for 3 to 4 years. Findings of the study overall: Among recipient marrow samples, GvH clones were found; some appeared first in ileum or blood.

The CDR3 runs 18 residues. Germline CDR1 is LNHNV and CDR2 is YYDKDF (reference sequence). V was pared by 0 bases and J by 0 bases, with 12 bases between. Repertoires were generated with immunoSEQ multiplex PCR, while TCRdb's copy carries only in-frame clones and drops some. The repertoire has 150,000 or so clones, roughly 91% of them found once; the top ten carry about 0.18%. A remark on this clone: Antigen unknown.

The J gene is TRBJ2-6, the V gene TRBV15, with unresolved D. This clonotype originated in a human donor who received an intestinal transplant. Sequenced here: unstimulated CD4+ T cells sorted from spleen or lymph node cells, sampled before intestinal transplant. In DNA form, the CDR3 reads TGTGCCACCAGCAGAGATCTCCCGTCAGCCTCTGGGGCCAACGTCCTGACTTTC. Translation: CATSRDLPSASGANVLTF.